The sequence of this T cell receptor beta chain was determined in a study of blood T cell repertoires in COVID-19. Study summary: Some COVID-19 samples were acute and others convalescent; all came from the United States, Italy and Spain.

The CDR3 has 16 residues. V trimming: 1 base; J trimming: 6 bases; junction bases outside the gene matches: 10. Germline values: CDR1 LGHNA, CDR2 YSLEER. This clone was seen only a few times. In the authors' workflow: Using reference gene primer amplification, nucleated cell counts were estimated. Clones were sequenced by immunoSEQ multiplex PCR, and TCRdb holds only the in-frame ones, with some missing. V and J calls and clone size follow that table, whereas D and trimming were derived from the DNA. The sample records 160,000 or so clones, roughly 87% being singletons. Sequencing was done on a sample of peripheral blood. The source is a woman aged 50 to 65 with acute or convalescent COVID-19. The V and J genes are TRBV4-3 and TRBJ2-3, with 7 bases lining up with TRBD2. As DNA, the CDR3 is TGCGCCAGCAGCCAAGGGCCTAGCGGCTCGAAGGATACGCAGTATTTT. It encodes CASSQGPSGSKDTQYF.